The T cell receptor (beta chain) described here comes from a study of shared clonotypes between healthy human individuals. The CDR3 totals 19 residues. The V gene's germline CDR1 is SGHVS and CDR2 FNYEAQ. Between the trimmed V and J ends, which lost 6 bases and 0 bases, there was a span of 21 bases. Repertoires were generated with immunoSEQ multiplex PCR, while TCRdb's copy carries only in-frame clones and drops some. Of approximately 1,500,000 clones listed, 95% to 99% are singletons. Sequenced sample: naive CD4+ T cells sorted from blood. The subset is: CD45RA+ positively selected. This receptor was obtained from a man under 40 in good health. V and J are TRBV7-6 and TRBJ2-6, with a weak D call TRBD1 (6 bases). The DNA for the CDR3 is TGTGCCAGCAGTCTTCGTGGAGGACAGACATTCTCTGGGGCCAACGTCCTGACTTTC. Amino acids: CASSLRGGQTFSGANVLTF.